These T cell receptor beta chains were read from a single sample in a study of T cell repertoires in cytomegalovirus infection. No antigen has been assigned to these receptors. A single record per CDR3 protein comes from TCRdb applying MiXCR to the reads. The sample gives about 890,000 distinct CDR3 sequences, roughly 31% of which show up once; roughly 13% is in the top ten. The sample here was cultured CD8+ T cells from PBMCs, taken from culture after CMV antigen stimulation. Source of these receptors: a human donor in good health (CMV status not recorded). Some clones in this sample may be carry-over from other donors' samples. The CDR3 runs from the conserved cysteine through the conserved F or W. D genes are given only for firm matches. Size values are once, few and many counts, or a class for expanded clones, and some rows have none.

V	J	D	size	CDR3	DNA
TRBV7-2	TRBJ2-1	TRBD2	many	CASSSLAGTYNEQFF	TGTGCCAGCAGCTCCCTAGCGGGGACTTACAATGAGCAGTTCTTC
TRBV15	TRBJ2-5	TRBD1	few	CATSRVGGERETQYF	TGTGCCACCAGCAGAGTAGGGGGCGAGCGGGAGACCCAGTACTTC
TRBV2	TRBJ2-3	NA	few	CASTRSDTQYF	TGTGCCAGCACCCGCTCGGATACGCAGTATTTT
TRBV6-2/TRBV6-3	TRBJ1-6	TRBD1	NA	CASSFDRALHF	TGTGCCAGCAGTTTCGACAGGGCCCTCCACTTT
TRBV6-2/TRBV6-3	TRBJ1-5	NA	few	CASSPWTVNQPQHF	TGTGCCAGCAGTCCCTGGACGGTTAATCAGCCCCAGCATTTT
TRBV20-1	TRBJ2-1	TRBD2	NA	CSARSTSGDYNEQFF	TGCAGTGCTAGAAGCACTAGCGGGGACTACAATGAGCAGTTCTTC
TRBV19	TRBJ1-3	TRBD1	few	CASLGDSPFSGNTIYF	TGTGCCAGTCTCGGGGACAGCCCGTTCTCTGGAAACACCATATATTTT
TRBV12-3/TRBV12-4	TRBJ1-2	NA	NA	CASSFHDNYGYTF	TGTGCCAGCAGTTTTCACGATAACTATGGCTACACCTTC
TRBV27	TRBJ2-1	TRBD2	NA	CASSWRLAGGLNNEQFF	TGTGCCAGCAGTTGGAGACTAGCGGGGGGGTTAAACAATGAGCAGTTCTTC
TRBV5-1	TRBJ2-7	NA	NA	CASSITGYEQYF	TGCGCCAGCAGCATAACAGGATACGAGCAGTACTTC
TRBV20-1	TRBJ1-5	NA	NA	CSARWRGSNQPQHF	TGCAGTGCTAGATGGCGGGGTAGCAATCAGCCCCAGCATTTT
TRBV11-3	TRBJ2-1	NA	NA	CASSLDKQFPYNEQFF	TGTGCCAGCAGCTTAGATAAACAATTCCCCTACAATGAGCAGTTCTTC
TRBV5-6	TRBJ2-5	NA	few	CASSLGGGLTYRKTQYF	TGTGCCAGCAGCTTAGGAGGGGGACTCACCTACCGAAAGACCCAGTACTTC
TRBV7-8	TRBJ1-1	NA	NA	CASIPGGSTEAFF	TGTGCCAGCATCCCTGGGGGAAGCACTGAAGCTTTCTTT
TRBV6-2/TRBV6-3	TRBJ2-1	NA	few	CASSYGAAFDF	TGTGCCAGCAGTTACGGAGCGGCTTTTGACTTC
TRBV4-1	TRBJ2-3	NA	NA	CASSQDIGTQYF	TGCGCCAGCAGCCAAGATATCGGAACGCAGTATTTT
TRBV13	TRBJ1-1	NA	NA	CASSEQDTEAFF	TGTGCCAGCAGCGAACAGGACACTGAAGCTTTCTTT
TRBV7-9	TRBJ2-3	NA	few	CASSFQRLHLFTDTQYF	TGTGCCAGCAGCTTTCAGAGACTACACCTGTTCACAGATACGCAGTATTTT
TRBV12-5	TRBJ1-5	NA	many	CASGLDYTKPQHF	TGTGCTAGTGGTTTGGACTATACAAAGCCCCAGCATTTT